Sequencing of this TCR beta chain was carried out in a study of vaccination and CD4 T cells after COVID-19. This CDR3 is 12 amino acids long. V was shortened by 2 bases and J by 4 bases, with 5 bases between the two germline ends. Germline V gene data show CDR1 as SNHLY and CDR2 as FYNNEI. The Oncomine TCR Beta short-read assay sequenced DNA from cultured CD4+ T cells. TCRdb processed the PCR reads anew with MiXCR; each CDR3 protein has one entry. The table records around 13,000 distinct CDR3 sequences, roughly 37% of them present only once. Documented treatment: roughly 11-day PBMC culture with coronavirus spike peptide pools or control peptides (ViraFEST assay). Concerning this clonotype itself: As yet, its antigen is unknown.

The chain carries TRBV2 and TRBJ2-5; D is uncertain. The sample taken for sequencing was CD4+ T cells from blood, cultured in vitro. This clonotype originated in a human donor who had recovered from COVID-19. The CDR3 DNA reads as TGTGCCAGCAGTGAAATAGGAGAGACCCAGTACTTC. Protein sequence: CASSEIGETQYF.